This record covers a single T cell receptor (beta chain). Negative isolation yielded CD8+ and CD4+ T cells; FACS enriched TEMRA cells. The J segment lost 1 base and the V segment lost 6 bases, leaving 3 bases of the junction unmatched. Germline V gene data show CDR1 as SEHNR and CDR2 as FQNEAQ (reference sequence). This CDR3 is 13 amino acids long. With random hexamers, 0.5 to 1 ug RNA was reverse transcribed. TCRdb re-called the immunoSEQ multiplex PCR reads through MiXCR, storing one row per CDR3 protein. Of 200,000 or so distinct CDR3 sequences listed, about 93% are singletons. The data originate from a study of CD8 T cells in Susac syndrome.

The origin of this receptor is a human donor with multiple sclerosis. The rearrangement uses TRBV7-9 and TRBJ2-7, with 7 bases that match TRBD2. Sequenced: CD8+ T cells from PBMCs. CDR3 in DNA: TGTGCCAGCAGGCCGGGGGGATCCTACGAGCAGTACTTC. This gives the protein CASRPGGSYEQYF.